This TCR beta chain was observed in a study of blood T cells in healthy people across ages. Using a J-beta primer mix together with a sample-barcoded 5' primer, a second PCR was run for about 7 to 12 cycles. TCRdb analysed the 5' RACE reads with MiXCR anew, one entry per CDR3 protein. The sample contains 890,000 or so distinct CDR3 sequences, approximately 59% of which appear only once. Of note for this clonotype: Its antigen is unknown.

Study-wide findings and caveats: Donors of long life had a larger count of naive CD4+ cells and greater diversity than aged donors.

CDR1 SGHRS and CDR2 YFSETQ come from the germline V gene. Between the trimmed V and J ends, which lost 1 base and 10 bases, there was a span of 12 bases. CDR3 length: 13 residues. Sequencing used blood. This chain connects TRBV5-1 to TRBJ2-1, with a possible D match to TRBD1 (5 bases). The clonotype was recovered from a man aged 30 to 45 in good health. CDR3 amino acids: CASSLIQGLEQFF. In DNA, the CDR3 is TGCGCCAGCAGCTTGATCCAGGGCCTGGAGCAGTTCTTC.